One and the same sample provided the 23 T cell receptor beta chains below, sequenced in a study of tumor-infiltrating lymphocytes in glioblastoma multiforme. Multiple V-beta primers and a C-beta primer amplified TCRB from RNA. TCRdb independently ran MiXCR on the multiplex PCR reads; one entry per CDR3 protein. The top ten hold around 19% of the sample, which has 15,000 to 20,000 distinct CDR3 sequences, approximately 70% seen once. Specimen: peripheral blood. All receptors come from a male donor with glioblastoma.

This clonotype was seen just once. One end of the junction varies from germline; a read error may be responsible. The V call is TRBV11-3, the J call TRBJ2-3; 11 positions agree with TRBD1. This CDR3 region has 16 residues. Germline V gene lookup returns CDR1 SGHNT and CDR2 YENEEA. The CDR3 here is CASSLGTGGNPYTQYF. CDR3 coding DNA: TGCGCCAGCAGCCTCGGGACAGGGGGTAACCCATATACACAGTATTTT.

The J gene is TRBJ1-5, the V gene TRBV11-2; 9 bases match TRBD1. The CDR3 consists of 16 residues. V trimming: 2 bases; J trimming: 3 bases; junction bases outside the gene matches: 5. The V gene's germline CDR1 is SGHAT and CDR2 FQNNGV. The chain's CDR3 is CASSLLTGGINQPQHF. Here the CDR3 DNA reads TGTGCCAGCAGCTTATTGACAGGGGGAATCAATCAGCCCCAGCATTTT. Combining the CDR3 with reference TRBV11-2 and TRBJ1-5 gives the whole variable domain EAGVAQSPRYKIIEKRQSVAFWCNPISGHATLYWYQQILGQGPKLLIQFQNNGVVDDSQLPKDRFSAERLKGVDSTLKIQPAKLEDSAVYLCASSLLTGGINQPQHFGDGTRLSIL.

The chain combines TRBV11-2 with TRBJ2-7; 7 nucleotides match TRBD1. The CDR3 consists of 14 residues. V trimming: 5 bases; J trimming: 4 bases; junction bases outside the gene matches: 8. Germline CDR1 reads SGHAT; CDR2 reads FQNNGV. Here the CDR3 reads CASSQQGKKYEQYF. The CDR3, as DNA: TGTGCCAGCAGCCAACAGGGGAAAAAATACGAGCAGTACTTC.

This chain links TRBV6-5 with TRBJ2-3; no reliable D call. V lost 6 bases to trimming and J lost 3 bases, with 16 bases between them. Germline CDR1 and CDR2: MNHEY and SVGAGI. The CDR3 is made up of 15 amino acids. CDR3 amino acids: CASSVQTSRTDTQYF. In nucleotides, the CDR3 is TGTGCCAGCAGCGTCCAGACCTCCAGGACAGATACGCAGTATTTT.

For this clonotype: The junction departs from the called germline gene at one end, perhaps through a read error. CDR3 DNA: TGCAACGTTGATAGGGGCACCGGGGGAAGCGAGCAGTACTTC. Translation: CNVDRGTGGSEQYF. The chain has TRBV29-1 and TRBJ2-7; a weak D match, TRBD2 (6 bases). CDR3 length equals 14 residues. Germline V gene lookup returns CDR1 SQVTM and CDR2 ANQGSEA.

This clonotype was seen at least ten times. This chain connects TRBV5-5 to TRBJ2-7; D may be TRBD1 (6 bases). Germline CDR1 is SGHKS and CDR2 is YYEKEE (reference sequence). V was pared by 0 bases and J by 5 bases, with 12 bases between. This CDR3 has 14 amino acids. CDR3 sequence: CASSLVGHSNEQYF. As DNA, the CDR3 is TGTGCCAGCAGCTTGGTGGGACATTCTAACGAGCAGTACTTC.

Comment on this clonotype: One junction end disagrees with the germline gene, perhaps due to a read error. The chain links TRBV11-2 to TRBJ1-4; D gene unclear. Germline assignment: CDR1 SGHAT and CDR2 FQNNGV. The CDR3 spans 15 residues. In DNA form, the CDR3 reads TGTGCCAGCAGCTTCTCCGTTGCAACTAATGAAAATCTGTTTTTT. This sequence encodes CASSFSVATNENLFF.

This chain joins TRBV11-2 and TRBJ2-1; 7 nucleotides match TRBD1. V was pared by 5 bases and J by 9 bases, with 10 bases of the junction left unmatched. This CDR3 contains 14 residues. Germline CDR1 reads SGHAT; CDR2 reads FQNNGV. The CDR3 loop is CASSRGRPGGEQFF. The CDR3 DNA reads as TGTGCCAGCAGCCGGGGACGGCCAGGGGGTGAGCAGTTCTTC.

As concerns this clonotype: One junction end does not reproduce the germline sequence, and a read error may be involved. This chain links TRBV7-8 with TRBJ2-5; D is unclear. This CDR3 region has 13 residues. Germline-derived CDR1 and CDR2 are SGHVS and FQNEAQ. The CDR3 loop is CANSFRVQETQYF. The CDR3 region has the DNA TGTGCCAACAGCTTCAGAGTCCAAGAGACCCAGTACTTC.

This rearrangement joins TRBV7-9 to TRBJ2-1; no definite D call. V dropped 4 bases and J dropped 3 bases, with 10 bases sitting between them. The germline gives CDR1 SEHNR, CDR2 FQNEAQ (reference sequence). The CDR3 is 14 residues long. The CDR3, as DNA: TGTGCCAGCAGCTCCCGGATCGACTACAATGAGCAGTTCTTC. Protein product: CASSSRIDYNEQFF.

A remark on this clonotype: One end of the junction is discordant with germline, which a read error may explain. J is TRBJ2-2 and V is TRBV11-2; TRBD1 is a possible D gene (6 bases). Germline lookup yields CDR1 SGHAT and CDR2 FQNNGV. The CDR3 is 15 amino acids. DNA for the CDR3: TGTGCCAGCAGCTCGCTGAGACAGGTCACCGTGGAGCTGGTTTTT. Translating it yields CASSSLRQVTVELVF.

J is TRBJ2-3 and V is TRBV12-3 or TRBV12-4; no clear D. V shed 1 base and J shed 4 bases, with 9 bases lying between them. CDR3 length: 14 residues. CDR3 DNA: TGTGCCAGCAGTTTAGATCCGACCCCAGATACGCAGTATTTT. Protein: CASSLDPTPDTQYF.

V gene TRBV11-2 combines with J gene TRBJ2-3; D ambiguous. Per the germline V gene, CDR1 is SGHAT and CDR2 is FQNNGV. This CDR3 is built from 17 residues. V lost 0 bases and J 7 bases, leaving 20 bases between the germline ends. The CDR3 loop is CASSLEYCPSHVNTQYF. In DNA form, the CDR3 reads TGTGCCAGCAGCTTAGAATACTGCCCATCCCATGTGAATACGCAGTATTTT.

Worth noting for this clonotype: One base away lies a much larger clone, so this may be a sequencing read error. The chain carries TRBV5-1 and TRBJ2-2, with D perhaps assigned TRBD1 or TRBD2 (6 bases each). CDR1 SGHRS and CDR2 YFSETQ come from the germline V gene. The CDR3 is 13 residues long. The CDR3 nucleotides read TGCGCCAGCAGCTTGACAGGGATCGGGGGGCTGTTTTTT. Protein product: CASSLTGIGGLFF.

The J gene is TRBJ2-1, the V gene TRBV11-2; 7 nucleotides line up with TRBD2. With V trimmed by 6 bases and J by 4 bases, 12 bases remained unmatched. This CDR3 is 16 amino acids long. Germline-derived CDR1 and CDR2 are SGHAT and FQNNGV. The chain's CDR3 is CASSPRLAALYNEQFF. For the CDR3, the DNA is TGTGCCAGCAGTCCCCGCCTAGCGGCGTTATACAATGAGCAGTTCTTC. The entire variable domain, with the rest obtained from reference TRBV11-2 and TRBJ2-1, is as follows: EAGVAQSPRYKIIEKRQSVAFWCNPISGHATLYWYQQILGQGPKLLIQFQNNGVVDDSQLPKDRFSAERLKGVDSTLKIQPAKLEDSAVYLCASSPRLAALYNEQFFGPGTRLTVL.

The rearrangement uses TRBV12-3 or TRBV12-4 and TRBJ1-1, with D unresolved. This CDR3 region has 15 residues. V lost 5 bases and J 1 base, leaving 14 bases between the germline ends. CDR3 sequence (DNA): TGTGCCAGCAGTCGAATCAAAGGGAAGAACACTGAAGCTTTCTTT. This translates into CASSRIKGKNTEAFF.

The chain uses TRBV28 and TRBJ1-1, with a weak D call TRBD1 (6 bases). Trimming cost V 2 bases and J 6 bases, with 19 bases left between them. The CDR3 has 16 residues. Germline V lookup: CDR1 MDHEN, CDR2 SYDVKM. This CDR3 is CASSLTRTDPRPEAFF. The DNA of the CDR3 is TGTGCCAGCAGTTTAACCCGGACAGACCCGAGACCTGAAGCTTTCTTT.

This clonotype was seen ten or more times. The rearrangement joins TRBV6-2 or TRBV6-3 to TRBJ2-2, with 9 bases fitting TRBD1. Germline V lookup: CDR1 MNHEY, CDR2 SVGEGT. This CDR3 is built from 16 residues. Trimming cost V 6 bases and J 6 bases; bases outside gene matches: 11. In nucleotides, the CDR3 is TGTGCCAGCAGGAATCCGGGACAGGGTCTCCCCGGGGAGCTGTTTTTT. It encodes CASRNPGQGLPGELFF.

A note on this clonotype: In this CDR3 the conserved last residue, phenylalanine or tryptophan, is missing, so a read error is likely. This chain uses TRBV11-2 with TRBJ1-5; D may be TRBD1 (5 bases). CDR3 length: 14 residues. The V and J ends lost 5 bases and 10 bases respectively, with 18 bases between them. The germline V gene has CDR1 SGHAT and CDR2 FQNNGV. The CDR3 loop is CASSMGGGTQPQHL. CDR3 DNA sequence: TGTGCCAGCAGCATGGGGGGAGGGACCCAACCCCAGCATCTT.

Ten or more counts support this clonotype. The chain combines TRBV7-9 with TRBJ2-3; the match to TRBD1 covers 10 bases. V shed 6 bases, J shed 4 bases, and the junction held 7 bases outside the gene matches. The germline V gene has CDR1 SEHNR and CDR2 FQNEAQ (reference sequence). This CDR3 has 15 amino acids. For the CDR3, the DNA is TGTGCCAGCAGGACAGGGGGCGTCGGGGCAGATACGCAGTATTTT. As protein: CASRTGGVGADTQYF.

Regarding this clonotype: Just one base apart from a much larger clone, this may be a read error. This chain links TRBV5-1 with TRBJ2-1; D not resolved. The CDR3 has 11 residues. The V end was cut by 3 bases, the J end by 9 bases, with 7 bases between. The germline V gene encodes CDR1 SGHRS and CDR2 YFSETQ. CDR3 sequence reads: CASSSEGEQFF. The DNA of the CDR3 is TGCGCCAGCAGCTCGGAAGGTGAGCAGTTCTTC.

The genes are TRBV10-3 and TRBJ2-5; 8 positions match TRBD1. The CDR3 extends over 16 amino acids. With V trimmed by 8 bases and J by 1 base, 12 bases remained unmatched. Germline CDR1 ENHRY, CDR2 SYGVKD. The CDR3 reads CAIGRQGRTAQETQYF. As DNA, the CDR3 is TGTGCCATCGGACGACAGGGGAGGACGGCCCAAGAGACCCAGTACTTC.

This clonotype was found many times. The rearrangement links TRBV7-9 to TRBJ2-1; TRBD1 is a possible D gene (8 bases). The CDR3 contains 19 residues. Germline loops: CDR1 SEHNR, CDR2 FQNEAQ (reference sequence). Trimming took off 1 base at V and 3 bases at J, with 22 bases between the two ends. CDR3 nucleotide sequence: TGTGCCAGCAGCTTAGATTGGGGACGGACAGGGACTATCTACAATGAGCAGTTCTTC. As protein: CASSLDWGRTGTIYNEQFF.